The sequence of this T cell receptor (beta chain) was determined in a study of blood T cells in healthy people across ages (dated by TCRdb to the mid-2010s). Some background on the complete study: In model experiments, template switching captured about one uniquely barcoded TCR beta cDNA molecule for every two T cells. Age-related changes in TCR beta repertoire diversity were measured in the study by deep sequencing normalized with unique cDNA molecular identifiers. Donors were grouped into four age groups: young (average approximately 16 years), middle-aged (39), aged (about 60) and long-lived (about 90). Donors of different ages were randomly distributed across sequencing lanes to avoid experimental bias. Using the same blood draw, the study looked at two additional independent replicas of 1 million unique cDNA reads for two donors, one aged 18 to 30 and the other aged 80 or older. Here is what the overall study found, with its caveats: Because profiling used bulk unsorted PBMCs, naive and antigen-experienced compartments could not be compared conclusively. Compared with the aged group, the long-lived group had more naive CD4+ T cells, fewer expanded clones and increased TCR diversity, a pattern suggesting age selection. Total diversity estimates from one million sequenced T cells were considered lower bounds and underestimates. Because donor CMV infection status was unknown, age-related changes in expanded clonotypes were potentially confounded. Observed TCR beta diversity per million T cells fell roughly linearly with age, and a significant reduction was already apparent by age around 40. A strong correlation was found between observed TCR beta diversity and the percentage of naive T cells measured by flow cytometry.

A note on this clonotype: The antigen this receptor binds is unknown. No base-level quality is on record; no much larger clone is a single base apart.

The CDR3 measures 18 amino acids from cysteine to phenylalanine. Only CDR3 DNA remains: 54 bases, in frame from the first base. The junction shows trimming of 0 bases on V and 5 bases on J, plus 25 bases between the germline ends. From the germline V gene, CDR1 is SQVTM and CDR2 is ANQGSEA. Systemically healthy Caucasian individuals from Russia, 39 in total and aged 6 to 90 years, were included as donors. Each donor gave ten milliliters of peripheral blood, drawn into EDTA-treated Vacutainer tubes. Ficoll-Paque density-gradient centrifugation was used to isolate PBMCs, with at least 7 million per sample. Total RNA was extracted from PBMCs with Trizol reagent, with at least 5.5 micrograms obtained per sample. The percentages of naive CD45RAhigh/CD27high T cells were determined by flow cytometry on a PBMC aliquot from every donor. The receptor library was made with 5' RACE. A second PCR of about 6 to 11 cycles was performed with a sample-barcoded 5' primer and a J-beta primer mix. Each TCR beta cDNA molecule received a unique molecular identifier from a template-switch 5' adaptor carrying 12 random nucleotides. Each sample yielded at least 2.5 million CDR3-containing paired-end reads. The Mint cDNA synthesis kit, primed by a TRBC-specific oligonucleotide, was used to synthesize first-strand cDNA from all RNA. Following uracil-DNA glycosylase treatment, all cDNA underwent a first 18-cycle PCR with the universal primers M1SS and BC2_uni_R. As for the authors' bioinformatics: Each sample was normalized by randomly selecting 1 million high-quality reads, each carrying a distinct molecular identifier. Reads with shared molecular identifiers were discarded instead of being binned into consensus sequences. MiTCR, run with a Q25 quality threshold and the strictest error-elimination algorithm, handled CDR3 identification, clonotype clustering and error correction. A nonparametric unseen species model with Euler transformation was used to estimate a lower bound on total TCR beta diversity. The raw public data were reprocessed by TCRdb itself: fastp quality trimming at Q25, MiXCR clonotype calling, in-frame beta chains only. Every distinct CDR3 protein forms one entry, paired with its most common genes and DNA. The V and J calls were not made by the authors but by TCRdb's processing. This sample is represented by approximately 1,700,000 distinct CDR3 sequences; approximately 39% of them were singletons. The ten largest clones represent about 21% of the sample.

This chain is built from TRBV29-1 and TRBJ1-2; the D gene is perhaps TRBD1, on 5 matching bases. The source of this sequence is a human donor in good health. Specimen: blood. The CDR3 sequence is CSVEEQERGETETYGYTF. At the DNA level, the sequence is TGCAGCGTTGAAGAGCAAGAAAGGGGCGAGACCGAAACATATGGCTACACCTTC.